The entry below gives a single T cell receptor beta chain sequence along with its context. The CDR3 runs 14 residues. Per the germline V gene, CDR1 is SGHAT and CDR2 is FQNNGV. V lost 1 base to trimming and J lost 7 bases; unmatched junction nucleotides: 7. The data were obtained in a study of T cell changes during pregnancy in multiple sclerosis. Clones were sequenced by immunoSEQ multiplex PCR, and TCRdb holds only the in-frame ones, with some missing. The data show approximately 50,000 clones, roughly nine tenths seen once. The V and J genes are TRBV11-2 and TRBJ2-7, with 7 positions matching TRBD2. This receptor was obtained from a female donor with multiple sclerosis, enrolled in a pregnancy study. This material consisted of CD8+ T cells from peripheral blood mononuclear cells, taken after pregnancy. The DNA of the CDR3 is TGTGCCAGCAGCTTAGGGGGGGGTGGAAGTGAGCAGTACTTC. Translated, it gives CASSLGGGGSEQYF.